The rows below give T cell receptor beta chains drawn from one sample of a study of control samples from healthy donors and cancer patients. The data were produced by immunoSEQ multiplex PCR, yet TCRdb's version contains in-frame clones alone and is incomplete. The table shows 150,000 or so clones, with over 85% occurring only once. Sequencing was performed on blood. Every receptor here comes from a man aged 18 to 30 in good health. Each CDR3 is given with its conserved first and last residue. The order of the fields is D gene, J gene, V gene, CDR3 protein, CDR3 DNA. A D gene is named only where the DNA matches it firmly.

D: TRBD2
J: TRBJ2-1
V: TRBV11-3
CDR3: CASSPGIAGGRGEQFF
DNA: TGTGCCAGCAGCCCCGGGATAGCGGGAGGGCGGGGTGAGCAGTTCTTC

D: NA
J: TRBJ1-1
V: TRBV5-1
CDR3: CASRAAGGTEAFF
DNA: TGCGCCAGCAGGGCGGCCGGCGGTACTGAAGCTTTCTTT

D: NA
J: TRBJ2-3
V: TRBV14
CDR3: CASGTSTDTQYF
DNA: TGTGCCAGCGGCACCAGCACAGATACGCAGTATTTT

D: NA
J: TRBJ2-1
V: TRBV2
CDR3: CASSSARGGNEQFF
DNA: TGTGCCAGCAGTTCAGCCCGAGGGGGCAATGAGCAGTTCTTC

D: NA
J: TRBJ2-1
V: TRBV7-3
CDR3: CASSLDSNEQFF
DNA: TGTGCCAGCAGCTTAGACTCGAATGAGCAGTTCTTC

D: NA
J: TRBJ2-3
V: TRBV27
CDR3: CASSKWGDTQYF
DNA: TGTGCCAGCAGTAAGTGGGGAGATACGCAGTATTTT

D: NA
J: TRBJ1-2
V: TRBV27
CDR3: CASSYQAWGRGYTF
DNA: TGTGCCAGCAGTTACCAGGCTTGGGGACGGGGCTACACCTTC

D: TRBD1
J: TRBJ1-1
V: TRBV5-1
CDR3: CASSFRTGSMNTEAFF
DNA: TGCGCCAGCAGCTTTAGGACAGGCAGCATGAACACTGAAGCTTTCTTT

D: TRBD1
J: TRBJ1-2
V: TRBV7-9
CDR3: CASSLRGQGDYGYTF
DNA: TGTGCCAGCAGCTTAAGGGGACAGGGCGACTATGGCTACACCTTC

D: NA
J: TRBJ1-1
V: TRBV29-1
CDR3: CSVKTEEAFF
DNA: TGCAGCGTAAAAACGGAAGAAGCTTTCTTT

D: TRBD1
J: TRBJ1-2
V: TRBV19
CDR3: CASTLTGNYYGYTF
DNA: TGTGCCAGTACCTTGACAGGGAACTACTATGGCTACACCTTC

D: NA
J: TRBJ1-3
V: TRBV10-3
CDR3: CAISFRGDHSGNTIYF
DNA: TGTGCCATCAGTTTCAGGGGCGACCACTCTGGAAACACCATATATTTT

D: NA
J: TRBJ1-1
V: TRBV20-1
CDR3: CSASSENTEAFF
DNA: TGCAGTGCTAGTAGCGAGAACACTGAAGCTTTCTTT

D: NA
J: TRBJ1-1
V: TRBV11-2
CDR3: CASSPLSGRAEAFF
DNA: TGTGCCAGCAGCCCCTTGTCAGGGCGGGCTGAAGCTTTCTTT

D: TRBD2
J: TRBJ2-7
V: TRBV7-9
CDR3: CASSMLPGTSVYEQYF
DNA: TGTGCCAGCAGCATGTTACCGGGGACTAGCGTCTACGAGCAGTACTTC

D: TRBD1
J: TRBJ1-2
V: TRBV19
CDR3: CASSIVPRTGGDYGYTF
DNA: TGTGCCAGTAGTATTGTCCCCAGGACAGGAGGGGACTATGGCTACACCTTC

D: TRBD1
J: TRBJ1-1
V: TRBV27
CDR3: CASSLGQPYLGFSMNTEAFF
DNA: TGTGCCAGCAGTTTGGGACAGCCATACCTTGGCTTCTCAATGAACACTGAAGCTTTCTTT

D: TRBD1
J: TRBJ2-5
V: TRBV30
CDR3: CAWSIRTGQETQYF
DNA: TGTGCCTGGAGTATAAGGACAGGTCAGGAGACCCAGTACTTC

D: TRBD1
J: TRBJ1-5
V: TRBV19
CDR3: CASSALTGGDQPQHF
DNA: TGTGCCAGTAGTGCCCTGACAGGGGGCGATCAGCCCCAGCATTTT

D: NA
J: TRBJ2-3
V: TRBV5-6
CDR3: CASSSGIGDTQYF
DNA: TGTGCCAGCAGCTCCGGTATTGGAGATACGCAGTATTTT

D: TRBD1
J: TRBJ1-1
V: TRBV7-9
CDR3: CASSAFGTANTEAFF
DNA: TGTGCCAGCAGCGCGTTTGGGACAGCTAACACTGAAGCTTTCTTT

D: NA
J: TRBJ2-7
V: TRBV6-5
CDR3: CASRRDGTYEQYF
DNA: TGTGCCAGCAGAAGGGACGGGACCTACGAGCAGTACTTC

D: NA
J: TRBJ2-3
V: TRBV11-2
CDR3: CASSLEQVNTQYF
DNA: TGTGCCAGCAGCTTAGAGCAGGTGAATACGCAGTATTTT

D: NA
J: TRBJ1-1
V: TRBV11-2
CDR3: CASSFPWGRGNTEAFF
DNA: TGTGCCAGCAGCTTTCCCTGGGGGAGGGGGAACACTGAAGCTTTCTTT

D: NA
J: TRBJ2-5
V: TRBV13
CDR3: CASSSEPQETQYF
DNA: TGTGCCAGCAGCTCCGAACCCCAAGAGACCCAGTACTTC

D: NA
J: TRBJ2-7
V: TRBV27
CDR3: CASRVGSYEQYF
DNA: TGTGCCAGCAGGGTGGGGTCCTACGAGCAGTACTTC